The 2 T cell receptor beta chains below were found in one sample sequenced in a study of T cell changes during pregnancy in multiple sclerosis. TCRdb keeps only in-frame clones here, not all; method: immunoSEQ multiplex PCR. The data show about 70,000 clones, roughly 94% seen once. The sequenced sample was peripheral blood, obtained in the third trimester of pregnancy. The source is a female donor with multiple sclerosis, enrolled in a pregnancy study.

The chain has TRBV9 and TRBJ1-4; the match to TRBD1 covers 7 bases. CDR1 is SGDLS, CDR2 YYNGEE, per germline. Trimming cost V 4 bases and J 3 bases; bases outside gene matches: 6. This CDR3 is 15 amino acids long. The DNA for the CDR3 is TGTGCCAGCAGCTTCCAGACAGGGCCTAATGAAAAACTGTTTTTT. This translates into CASSFQTGPNEKLFF.

This chain links TRBV4-2 with TRBJ2-1; 16 bases are shared with TRBD2. V lost 0 bases to trimming and J lost 4 bases; unmatched junction nucleotides: 18. The CDR3 sequence is 23 residues long. Per the germline V gene, CDR1 is LGHNA and CDR2 is YNFKEQ. In nucleotides, the CDR3 is TGTGCCAGCAGCCAAGACATGCGATATCCCCAGGGACTAGCGGGGGGGCAGTACAATGAGCAGTTCTTC. Protein product: CASSQDMRYPQGLAGGQYNEQFF.